Shown below are 27 T cell receptor beta chains from a single sample sequenced in a study of shared clonotypes between healthy human individuals. Sequencing was performed with immunoSEQ multiplex PCR; in TCRdb, only in-frame clones are kept and a portion is missing. The table has 1 million to 1.2 million clones, approximately 80% seen once. The sequencing sample was made of memory CD4+ T cells from PBMCs. The subset: CD45RA-negative fraction. All receptors come from a man aged 18-30 years in good health. Some clones in this sample may be carry-over from other donors' samples.

The V call is TRBV5-4, the J call TRBJ2-3, with a possible D match to TRBD2 (7 bases). CDR3 size: 15 residues. CDR1 is SGHNT and CDR2 is YYREEE in the germline V gene (reference sequence). V shed 4 bases and J shed 6 bases, with 18 bases lying between them. CDR3 in DNA: TGTGCCAGCAGCGAGGGACTAACAGGGACCGATACGCAGTATTTT. Translated: CASSEGLTGTDTQYF. Full variable domain (rest looked up from reference TRBV5-4 and TRBJ2-3): ETGVTQSPTHLIKTRGQQVTLRCSSQSGHNTVSWYQQALGQGPQFIFQYYREEENGRGNFPPRFSGLQFPNYSSELNVNALELDDSALYLCASSEGLTGTDTQYFGPGTRLTVL.

The gene calls are TRBV30 and TRBJ2-7; the D gene is possibly TRBD2 (5 bases). CDR1 GTSNPN and CDR2 SVGIG come from the germline V gene (reference sequence). The CDR3 runs to 10 residues. V lost 6 bases to trimming and J lost 3 bases, with 6 bases between them. DNA of the CDR3: TGTGCCTGCAGCGGCTACGAGCAGTACTTC. It encodes CACSGYEQYF.

This clone was recorded only once. The V call is TRBV28, the J call TRBJ2-7; 8 nucleotides match TRBD1. The CDR3 is made up of 15 amino acids. The J segment lost 6 bases and the V segment lost 8 bases, leaving 15 bases of the junction unmatched. The V gene's germline CDR1 is MDHEN and CDR2 SYDVKM. CDR3 loop: CASSSGGKVVREQYF. The CDR3, as DNA: TGTGCCAGCTCCTCAGGGGGCAAGGTCGTGCGCGAGCAGTACTTC.

The chain uses TRBV7-8 and TRBJ2-7; 7 positions agree with TRBD1. Trimming cost V 0 bases and J 2 bases; bases outside gene matches: 10. CDR1 and CDR2 (germline): SGHVS, FQNEAQ. CDR3 length: 17 amino acids. This CDR3 reads CASSLATGPSSPYEQYF. DNA of the CDR3: TGTGCCAGCAGCTTAGCGACAGGGCCTAGTTCCCCCTACGAGCAGTACTTC.

The chain combines TRBV7-9 with TRBJ1-4, with D hard to call. V lost 4 bases and J lost 8, with 11 bases in between. Germline V gene data show CDR1 as SEHNR and CDR2 as FQNEAQ (reference sequence). The CDR3 is made up of 13 amino acids. CDR3 DNA sequence: TGTGCCAGCAGCTCGAGTTCAGTCGAAAAACTGTTTTTT. Its protein is CASSSSSVEKLFF.

This clone was found many times. The rearrangement links TRBV27 to TRBJ2-3; 8 nucleotides agree with TRBD1. The CDR3 has 14 residues. J was trimmed by 5 bases and V by 5 bases; bases with no gene match: 6. Germline-derived CDR1 and CDR2 are MNHEY and SMNVEV (reference sequence). The DNA of the CDR3 is TGTGCCAGCAGTCTGACAGGGGCATTAGATACGCAGTATTTT. This sequence encodes CASSLTGALDTQYF.

Of note for this clone: A much more abundant neighbour one base away suggests this may be a read error. The genes are TRBV7-9 and TRBJ1-5; D might be TRBD1 (5 bases). CDR3 size: 13 residues. The V gene lost 5 bases and the J gene lost 2 bases, with 7 bases spanning the gap. In germline, CDR1 is SEHNR, CDR2 FQNEAQ (reference sequence). The CDR3 region is CASSRGGNQPQHF. DNA for the CDR3: TGTGCCAGCAGCAGAGGGGGCAATCAGCCCCAGCATTTT.

The chain carries TRBV6-1 and TRBJ2-7; D not certain. The V and J ends lost 5 bases and 4 bases respectively, with 12 bases between them. From germline, CDR1 is MNHNS and CDR2 SASEGT. This CDR3 spans 13 amino acids. CDR3 amino acids: CASSIAVGYEQYF. The CDR3 DNA reads TGTGCCAGCAGTATAGCTGTGGGGTACGAGCAGTACTTC.

This clone was observed once. The V gene is TRBV28, the J gene TRBJ2-4; a possible D gene is TRBD1 (6 bases). Germline loops: CDR1 MDHEN, CDR2 SYDVKM. V gave up 3 bases and J gave up 9 bases, with 15 bases separating them. This CDR3 has 14 residues. The CDR3 is CASSFPGVSGIQYF. The CDR3 bases are TGTGCCAGCAGTTTCCCAGGGGTTTCGGGCATTCAGTACTTC. Full variable domain (missing parts from reference TRBV28 and TRBJ2-4): DVKVTQSSRYLVKRTGEKVFLECVQDMDHENMFWYRQDPGLGLRLIYFSYDVKMKEKGDIPEGYSVSREKKERFSLILESASTNQTSMYLCASSFPGVSGIQYFGAGTRLSVL.

The chain joins TRBV11-3 to TRBJ2-5; TRBD2 matches at 10 bases. V trimming: 0 bases; J trimming: 4 bases; junction bases outside the gene matches: 5. The germline V gene encodes CDR1 SGHNT and CDR2 YENEEA. The CDR3 runs to 16 residues. CDR3 protein: CASSLDSASGRETQYF. The CDR3 DNA reads as TGTGCCAGCAGCTTAGATAGTGCTAGCGGGAGAGAGACCCAGTACTTC.

V usage is TRBV19 and J usage is TRBJ1-2, with D unresolved. The V gene lost 3 bases and the J gene lost 7 bases, with 12 bases spanning the gap. The CDR3 extends over 13 amino acids. Per germline, CDR1 LNHDA and CDR2 SQIVND (reference sequence). The CDR3 DNA follows: TGTGCCAGTAGTATCGGTAGGTTCGTTGGCTACACCTTC. Translated: CASSIGRFVGYTF.

The chain combines TRBV5-1 with TRBJ1-5; TRBD1 is a possible D gene (5 bases). CDR1 and CDR2 (germline): SGHRS, YFSETQ. V was shortened by 1 base and J by 5 bases, with 13 bases between the two germline ends. This CDR3 comprises 15 residues. The CDR3 region is CASSLYSGFDQPQHF. CDR3 coding DNA: TGCGCCAGCAGCTTGTATTCAGGGTTCGATCAGCCCCAGCATTTT. Filled out from reference TRBV5-1 and TRBJ1-5, the complete variable domain reads KAGVTQTPRYLIKTRGQQVTLSCSPISGHRSVSWYQQTPGQGLQFLFEYFSETQRNKGNFPGRFSGRQFSNSRSEMNVSTLELGDSALYLCASSLYSGFDQPQHFGDGTRLSIL.

The gene calls are TRBV5-8 and TRBJ1-5; D remains unclear. Germline CDR1 is SGHTS and CDR2 is YDEGEE. CDR3 size: 14 residues. Trimming cost V 1 base and J 7 bases, with 12 bases left between them. CDR3 nucleotides: TGTGCCAGCAGCTTGCGGCGCCTCTCCCAGCCCCAGCATTTT. This translates into CASSLRRLSQPQHF.

The J gene is TRBJ2-1, the V gene TRBV4-1; 9 nucleotides match TRBD1. CDR3 length equals 15 residues. J was trimmed by 3 bases and V by 1 base; bases with no gene match: 1. The V gene's germline CDR1 is MGHRA and CDR2 YSYEKL. This chain's CDR3 is CASSQGDRVYNEQFF. CDR3 bases: TGCGCCAGCAGCCAAGGGGACAGGGTCTACAATGAGCAGTTCTTC.

This clone was seen more than once but under ten times. The gene calls are TRBV6-5 and TRBJ1-4; D uncertain. Germline CDR1 and CDR2: MNHEY and SVGAGI. The CDR3 covers 15 residues. The V gene lost 5 bases and the J gene lost 8 bases, with 18 bases spanning the gap. In nucleotides, the CDR3 is TGTGCCAGCAGTCCTGGGTCGACTTTTGGGGAAAAACTGTTTTTT. It yields the protein CASSPGSTFGEKLFF.

Of note for this clone: Within the sample, other DNA sequences also encode this same CDR3. The CDR3 is CASSLESSGANVLTF. The CDR3, as DNA: TGCGCCAGCAGCTTGGAAAGCTCTGGGGCCAACGTCCTGACTTTC. The chain carries TRBV5-1 and TRBJ2-6; no clear D gene. Trimming shortened V by 0 bases and J by 0 bases, and 4 bases separated the two germline ends. The V gene's germline CDR1 is SGHRS and CDR2 YFSETQ. The CDR3 has 15 residues.

The chain employs TRBV28 and TRBJ1-2; maybe TRBD1 (6 bases). V dropped 6 bases and J dropped 7 bases, with 18 bases sitting between them. The CDR3 contains 14 residues. Germline assignment: CDR1 MDHEN and CDR2 SYDVKM. Written as DNA, the CDR3 is TGTGCCAGCAGGACATACCGGGACAACCTTGGCTACACCTTC. Amino acid sequence: CASRTYRDNLGYTF.

This rearrangement joins TRBV19 to TRBJ1-2; weak D call: TRBD1 (6 bases). Trimming removed 10 bases at V and 4 bases at J, with 16 bases between. The CDR3 loop spans 13 amino acids. CDR1 and CDR2 (germline): LNHDA, SQIVND (reference sequence). CDR3: CATTPGASYGYTF. Here the CDR3 DNA reads TGTGCCACTACTCCGGGGGCGAGCTATGGCTACACCTTC.

A single count supports this clone. The V call is TRBV9, the J call TRBJ1-2; a weak D match, TRBD1 (5 bases). The CDR3 spans 12 residues. V was trimmed by 3 bases and J by 5 bases, leaving 8 bases between them. The germline V gene encodes CDR1 SGDLS and CDR2 YYNGEE. The CDR3 bases are TGTGCCAGCAGCGCGGGGCCATATGGCTACACCTTC. Protein product: CASSAGPYGYTF. The whole variable domain, filled in from reference TRBV9 and TRBJ1-2, reads DSGVTQTPKHLITATGQRVTLRCSPRSGDLSVYWYQQSLDQGLQFLIQYYNGEERAKGNILERFSAQQFPDLHSELNLSSLELGDSALYFCASSAGPYGYTFGSGTRLTVV.

Details on this clone: Other DNA sequences in the sample encode the same CDR3. The chain couples TRBV5-1 to TRBJ1-4; no clear D. The CDR3 loop spans 15 amino acids. Trimming removed 0 bases at V and 0 bases at J, with 6 bases between. Germline loops: CDR1 SGHRS, CDR2 YFSETQ. As DNA, the CDR3 is TGCGCCAGCAGCTTGGGAGTTGCAACTAATGAAAAACTGTTTTTT. This sequence encodes CASSLGVATNEKLFF.

The chain uses TRBV9 and TRBJ1-2, with 10 bases matching TRBD1. The junction had 11 bases not matched to a gene; V was cut back by 4 bases and J by 8 bases. This CDR3 has 15 amino acids. Germline CDR1 is SGDLS and CDR2 is YYNGEE. This CDR3 is CASSSRDRGPKGYTF. In DNA form, the CDR3 reads TGTGCCAGCAGCAGCCGGGACAGGGGCCCTAAGGGCTACACCTTC.

This clone was detected a few times. This rearrangement joins TRBV9 to TRBJ2-5, with 7 bases fitting TRBD2. From germline, CDR1 is SGDLS and CDR2 YYNGEE. The junction had 4 bases not matched to a gene; V was cut back by 0 bases and J by 5 bases. The CDR3 is 14 residues long. The CDR3 nucleotides are TGTGCCAGCAGCGTAGGACTTAGCGGGGAGACCCAGTACTTC. It translates to CASSVGLSGETQYF.

The rearrangement links TRBV18 to TRBJ1-4; 7 nucleotides agree with TRBD1. The length of the CDR3 is 15 residues. Trimming at V came to 4 bases and at J to 10 bases, leaving 12 bases not matched to a gene. The germline V gene has CDR1 KGHSH and CDR2 LQKENI. CDR3 amino acids: CASSLDRAERRKLFF. CDR3 DNA sequence: TGTGCCAGCTCACTTGACAGGGCGGAGCGGCGAAAACTGTTTTTT.

This rearrangement joins TRBV13 to TRBJ2-3; D unresolved. Per the germline V gene, CDR1 is PRHDT and CDR2 is FYEKMQ (reference sequence). The CDR3 runs to 16 residues. Trimming removed 0 bases at V and 2 bases at J, with 12 bases between. In nucleotides, the CDR3 is TGTGCCAGCAGCTTAGGAGCGCCGAGTAACACAGATACGCAGTATTTT. As protein: CASSLGAPSNTDTQYF.

The J gene is TRBJ1-1, the V gene TRBV7-8, with D possibly being TRBD1 (6 bases). Germline values: CDR1 SGHVS, CDR2 FQNEAQ. The CDR3 has 16 amino acids. V lost 4 bases, J lost 4 bases, and 19 bases lay in between. Here the CDR3 DNA reads TGTGCCAGCAGCTCCAAATCGGGGGGCGACAGCACTGAAGCTTTCTTT. Its protein is CASSSKSGGDSTEAFF.

The sample holds one count of this clone. The rearrangement joins TRBV2 to TRBJ2-3, with D perhaps TRBD2 (6 bases). Germline assignment: CDR1 SNHLY and CDR2 FYNNEI. V was pared by 4 bases and J by 5 bases, with 16 bases between. This CDR3 has 15 residues. The CDR3: CASSANSGTIDTQYF. CDR3 DNA: TGTGCCAGCAGTGCGAATAGCGGCACAATAGATACGCAGTATTTT. Using reference TRBV2 and TRBJ2-3 for the parts outside the CDR3, the full variable domain is EPEVTQTPSHQVTQMGQEVILRCVPISNHLYFYWYRQILGQKVEFLVSFYNNEISEKSEIFDDQFSVERPDGSNFTLKIRSTKLEDSAMYFCASSANSGTIDTQYFGPGTRLTVL.

The rearrangement joins TRBV6-5 to TRBJ1-2, with unresolved D. This CDR3 region has 13 residues. V dropped 6 bases and J dropped 8 bases, with 16 bases sitting between them. Germline V gene sequence: CDR1 MNHEY, CDR2 SVGAGI. CDR3 protein: CASSETPEDGYTF. CDR3 sequence (DNA): TGTGCCAGCAGCGAGACCCCCGAGGACGGCTACACCTTC.